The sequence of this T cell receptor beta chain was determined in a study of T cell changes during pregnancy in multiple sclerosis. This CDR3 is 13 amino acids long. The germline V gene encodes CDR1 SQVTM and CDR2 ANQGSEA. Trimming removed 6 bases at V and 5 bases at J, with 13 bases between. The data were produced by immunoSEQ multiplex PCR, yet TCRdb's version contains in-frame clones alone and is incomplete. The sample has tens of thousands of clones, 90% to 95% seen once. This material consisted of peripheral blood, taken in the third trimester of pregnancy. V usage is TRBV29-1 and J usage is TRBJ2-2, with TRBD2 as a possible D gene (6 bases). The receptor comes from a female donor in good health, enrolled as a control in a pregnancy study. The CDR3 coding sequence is TGCAGCGTAGTTAACGGGGGAACCGGGGAGCTGTTTTTT. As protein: CSVVNGGTGELFF.